This T cell receptor (beta chain) emerged from a study of blood T cell repertoires in COVID-19 (dated by TCRdb to the early 2020s). Describing the broader study: Collaborator samples came from the United States, Italy and Spain and covered acute and convalescent phases of COVID-19. HLA class I and class II types, where available, came from metadata supplied by the sample provider rather than from assay-based typing. Subjects who had been exposed to COVID-19, were actively infected with it, or had recovered from it provided the deeply sampled blood TCRbeta repertoires that made up the dataset. A freely available public database, intended as a resource for researchers studying the immune response to SARS-CoV-2, is where the repertoires were released. The samples were drawn from the first 160 participants of the ongoing ImmuneRACE study and from more than 1,000 subjects provided by 6 global collaborators. The prospective study material was composed of cDNA or gDNA derived from T cells, B-cell-depleted T cells, or PBMCs. Nearly every sample came with metadata listing a de-identified subject ID, COVID-19 status, age in years and sex.

The collaborating institutions used their own protocols to collect whole blood in K2EDTA tubes. Collaborator samples were shipped for TCRbeta analysis as frozen whole blood, isolated PBMCs, or DNA extracted from either sample type. General study outcomes and caveats: The amount of clinical and demographic metadata varied by source and participant and was provided uncurated.

The immunoSEQ Assay, a bias-controlled multiplex PCR, was used to amplify TCRbeta CDR3 regions from genomic DNA. The authors' analysis ran thus. The number of nucleated cells in each sample was estimated by amplification of reference gene primers within the assay. Sequence reads were collapsed and filtered to measure the absolute abundance of every unique TCRbeta CDR3 rearrangement. For each sample, productive Simpson clonality was calculated by taking the square root of Simpson's diversity index across productive rearrangements. TCRdb's version of the immuneACCESS table is confined to in-frame rearrangements and falls short of the full clone set. An unresolved V gene accounts for under half of the shortfall where checked; the remainder is of unknown origin. That table gives V, J and clone size, and the DNA gave D and trimming. Recorded for this sample are some 110,000 clones; 82% of them occurred a single time. The ten biggest clones cover roughly 8.2% of the sample.

Between the V and J ends, shortened by 0 bases and 4 bases respectively, the junction contains 12 bases. The CDR3, from cysteine to phenylalanine, totals 15 residues. Of all the DNA, just the CDR3 is kept, 45 bases in frame from base 1. CDR1 and CDR2 (LNHNV, YYDKDF) derive from the germline V gene (reference sequence). This clone came up a few times. The antigen it recognizes is unknown. No qualities accompany the bases; no much larger clone lies one base away. Sequenced input: peripheral blood. The chain couples TRBV15 to TRBJ1-2; a weak D assignment points to TRBD1 (5 bases agree). This sequence originates from a man in his 70s with acute or convalescent COVID-19. The DNA is TGTGCCACCAGCAGAGATGTCGGGGGATCCTATGGCTACACCTTC. This is translated as CATSRDVGGSYGYTF. Here the CDR3 is joined to the reference TRBV15 and TRBJ1-2 genes, and the full variable domain is: DAMVIQNPRYQVTQFGKPVTLSCSQTLNHNVMYWYQQKSSQAPKLLFHYYDKDFNNEADTPDNFQSRRPNTSFCFLDIRSPGLGDTAMYLCATSRDVGGSYGYTFGSGTRLTVV.